The rows below give T cell receptor beta chains drawn from one sample of a study of cytomegalovirus exposure and HLA in healthy donors. The data were produced by immunoSEQ multiplex PCR, yet TCRdb's version contains in-frame clones alone and is incomplete. Counted here are around 170,000 clones, roughly four fifths occurring once; the ten biggest clones make up more than 0.5%. The specimen was PBMCs. The receptor source for this set is a woman aged 45-59 years in good health and CMV-seronegative. CDR3s include the opening cysteine and the closing phenylalanine or tryptophan. The order of the fields is CDR3 protein, CDR3 DNA, clone size, V gene, D gene, J gene. A D gene is named only where the DNA matches it firmly. Size values are once, few and many counts, or a class for expanded clones, and some rows have none.

CASKPRDSSGNTIYF TGCGCCAGCAAGCCCCGGGACAGCTCTGGAAACACCATATATTTT - TRBV10-2 TRBD1 TRBJ1-3
CATKQDSNQPQHF TGTGCCACAAAACAGGATAGCAATCAGCCCCAGCATTTT - TRBV10-3 - TRBJ1-5
CASSRDRQETQYF TGTGCCAGCTCCCGGGACAGACAAGAGACCCAGTACTTC few TRBV6-6 TRBD1 TRBJ2-5
CASSPTLTNEKLFF TGTGCCAGCTCGCCGACACTCACTAATGAAAAACTGTTTTTT - TRBV18 - TRBJ1-4
CASSYRSTGGHTEAFF TGTGCCAGCAGTTACCGATCGACAGGGGGCCACACTGAAGCTTTCTTT - TRBV6-5 TRBD1 TRBJ1-1
CASSSRSEENGYTF TGTGCCAGCAGTTCCCGTAGCGAGGAGAATGGCTACACCTTC once TRBV28 - TRBJ1-2
CASPEAANQPQHF TGTGCCAGCCCGGAGGCAGCGAATCAGCCCCAGCATTTT - TRBV28 - TRBJ1-5
CASSPTGEYPPDTQYF TGTGCCAGCAGCCCAACGGGGGAGTATCCCCCAGATACGCAGTATTTT - TRBV14 - TRBJ2-3
CASSSTPERLAKNIQYF TGTGCCAGCAGCTCCACCCCTGAAAGACTAGCCAAAAACATTCAGTACTTC once TRBV11-2 - TRBJ2-4
CASSLGQGIEKLFF TGCGCCAGCAGCTTGGGGCAGGGAATTGAAAAACTGTTTTTT - TRBV5-1 - TRBJ1-4
CASNLFPYGYTF TGTGCCAGCAACTTGTTTCCCTATGGCTACACCTTC - TRBV2 - TRBJ1-2
CASRIQGDQPQHF TGTGCCAGCAGGATACAGGGGGATCAGCCCCAGCATTTT - TRBV28 TRBD1 TRBJ1-5
CASSFGTNGDTQYF TGTGCCAGCAGCTTTGGTACCAACGGGGATACGCAGTATTTT - TRBV5-4 - TRBJ2-3
CASSLAGYYEQYF TGTGCCAGCAGTCTAGCGGGGTACTACGAGCAGTACTTC once TRBV7-2 TRBD2 TRBJ2-7
CASSQTRTGANTIYF TGCGCCAGCAGCCAAACAAGGACAGGGGCAAACACCATATATTTT - TRBV4-1 TRBD1 TRBJ1-3
CASSLTQEEQYF TGTGCCAGCAGCTTGACCCAGGAAGAGCAGTACTTC - TRBV5-4 - TRBJ2-7
CAWSVLSPSGFRYF TGTGCCTGGAGTGTACTCAGTCCTAGCGGGTTCCGGTACTTC few TRBV30 TRBD2 TRBJ2-5
CASSASTGSEAFF TGCGCCAGCAGCGCCTCGACGGGGTCTGAAGCTTTCTTT - TRBV5-1 - TRBJ1-1
CASSPGTGRQRTEAFF TGTGCCAGCAGCCCCGGGACAGGGAGGCAGCGAACTGAAGCTTTCTTT - TRBV28 TRBD1 TRBJ1-1
CASSLGQGRRAFF TGTGCCAGCAGCTTAGGGCAGGGCCGGAGAGCTTTCTTT once TRBV7-2 - TRBJ1-1
CASSLAVSLSGPTGELFF TGTGCCAGCAGCTTAGCCGTTTCCCTTAGCGGACCCACCGGGGAGCTGTTTTTT - TRBV7-8 - TRBJ2-2
CASTKDGGGEAFF TGTGCCAGCACCAAAGACGGGGGTGGCGAAGCTTTCTTT - TRBV2 - TRBJ1-1
CASSGGSYGYTF TGTGCCAGCAGTGGGGGCTCCTATGGCTACACCTTC - TRBV28 - TRBJ1-2
CASNRGAPGELFF TGTGCCAGCAATCGGGGGGCCCCCGGGGAGCTGTTTTTT - TRBV2 - TRBJ2-2
CASSYSPGSGANGLTF TGTGCCAGCAGTTACTCCCCAGGGTCTGGGGCCAACGGCCTGACTTTC - TRBV6-5 - TRBJ2-6
CSVGRAGEQYF TGCAGCGTTGGGCGGGCGGGCGAGCAGTACTTC - TRBV29-1 - TRBJ2-7
CASSSYDGGSGEQYF TGTGCCAGTAGTTCCTACGACGGGGGATCGGGAGAGCAGTACTTC - TRBV19 - TRBJ2-7
CASSQDGTGRKTQYF TGCGCCAGCAGCCAAGACGGGACAGGACGGAAGACCCAGTACTTC - TRBV4-3 TRBD1 TRBJ2-5
CASSGGGGSETQYF TGTGCCAGCAGCGGAGGGGGGGGTTCGGAGACCCAGTACTTC - TRBV9 - TRBJ2-5
CASSAIQSGGEQYF TGCGCCAGCAGCGCAATACAGAGTGGGGGCGAGCAGTACTTC - TRBV5-1 - TRBJ2-7
CASSTIHLRNTIYF TGTGCCAGCAGCACTATCCACCTAAGAAACACCATATATTTT - TRBV6-1 - TRBJ1-3
CASSLQGSAEAFF TGTGCCAGCAGCCTACAGGGGTCGGCTGAAGCTTTCTTT - TRBV2 TRBD1 TRBJ1-1
CASSTPPSGVETQYF TGTGCCAGCAGTACTCCTCCTAGCGGGGTTGAGACCCAGTACTTC - TRBV6-5 TRBD2 TRBJ2-5
CASSLEGRGADTQYF TGCGCCAGCAGCTTGGAAGGGAGGGGGGCAGATACGCAGTATTTT - TRBV5-1 - TRBJ2-3
CASSVEDSASGELFF TGTGCCAGCAGCGTAGAAGATAGCGCCTCCGGGGAGCTGTTTTTT - TRBV9 - TRBJ2-2
CASSLGTSGGALSNEQFF TGCGCCAGCAGCTTAGGGACTAGCGGGGGGGCTCTTAGCAATGAGCAGTTCTTC - TRBV5-1 TRBD2 TRBJ2-1
CASSQGGQMVTGELFF TGTGCCAGCAGCCAAGGGGGACAAATGGTCACCGGGGAGCTGTTTTTT - TRBV14 - TRBJ2-2
CASSFKRGGYEQYF TGTGCCAGCAGTTTCAAGCGGGGGGGCTACGAGCAGTACTTC - TRBV27 TRBD2 TRBJ2-7